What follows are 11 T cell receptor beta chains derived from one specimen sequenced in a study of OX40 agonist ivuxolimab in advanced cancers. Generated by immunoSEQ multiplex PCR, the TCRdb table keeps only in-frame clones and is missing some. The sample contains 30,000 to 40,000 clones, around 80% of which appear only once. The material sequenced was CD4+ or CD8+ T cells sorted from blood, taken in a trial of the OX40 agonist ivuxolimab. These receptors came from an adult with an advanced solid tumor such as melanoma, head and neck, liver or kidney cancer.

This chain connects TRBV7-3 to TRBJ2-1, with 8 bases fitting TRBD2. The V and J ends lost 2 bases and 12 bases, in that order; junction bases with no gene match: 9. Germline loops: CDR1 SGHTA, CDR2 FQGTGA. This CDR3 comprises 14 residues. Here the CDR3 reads CASSLGRGDFGQFF. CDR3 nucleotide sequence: TGTGCCAGCAGCTTAGGGCGGGGGGACTTCGGGCAGTTCTTC.

CDR3 bases: TGTGCCTGGAGTCGGGGGGTCCCCACTTATACGCAGTATTTT. It yields the protein CAWSRGVPTYTQYF. The chain couples TRBV30 to TRBJ2-3, with TRBD2 matching 7 bases. V lost 2 bases to trimming and J lost 7 bases; unmatched junction nucleotides: 9. The CDR3 consists of 14 residues. Germline V gene sequence: CDR1 GTSNPN, CDR2 SVGIG (reference sequence).

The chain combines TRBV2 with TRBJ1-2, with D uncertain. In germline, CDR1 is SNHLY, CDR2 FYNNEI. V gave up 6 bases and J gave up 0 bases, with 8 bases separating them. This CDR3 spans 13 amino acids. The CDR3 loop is CASRWGANYGYTF. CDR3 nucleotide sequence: TGTGCCAGCAGGTGGGGAGCTAACTATGGCTACACCTTC.

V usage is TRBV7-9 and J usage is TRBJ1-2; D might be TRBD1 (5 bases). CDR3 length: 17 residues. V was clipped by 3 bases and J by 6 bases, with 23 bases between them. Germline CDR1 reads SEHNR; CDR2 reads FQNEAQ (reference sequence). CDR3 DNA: TGTGCCAGCAGCTTGTCCGGGGCGGCTAATTATAAAGATGGCTACACCTTC. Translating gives CASSLSGAANYKDGYTF.

The CDR3 nucleotides read TGTGCCAGCAGCCAACAGGGGCGTAGCACAGATACGCAGTATTTT. Its translation is CASSQQGRSTDTQYF. The genes are TRBV5-8 and TRBJ2-3, with 7 bases matching TRBD1. The germline gives CDR1 SGHTS, CDR2 YDEGEE. The CDR3 contains 15 residues. Unmatched junction bases numbered 5, after V lost 4 bases and J lost 0 bases.

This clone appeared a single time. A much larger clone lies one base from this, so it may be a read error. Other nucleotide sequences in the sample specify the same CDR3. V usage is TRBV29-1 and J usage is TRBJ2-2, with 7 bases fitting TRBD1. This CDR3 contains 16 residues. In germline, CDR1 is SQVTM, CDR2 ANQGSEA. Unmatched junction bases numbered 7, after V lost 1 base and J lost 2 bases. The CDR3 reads CSVEAVGDSNTGELFF. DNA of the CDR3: TGCAGCGTTGAAGCTGTGGGGGACAGCAACACCGGGGAGCTGTTTTTT.

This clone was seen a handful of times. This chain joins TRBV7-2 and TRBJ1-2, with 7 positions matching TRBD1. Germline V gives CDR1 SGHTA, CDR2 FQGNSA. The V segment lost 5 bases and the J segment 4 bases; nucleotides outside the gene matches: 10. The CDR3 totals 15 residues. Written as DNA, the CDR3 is TGTGCCAGCAGCCCCATGGAGGGGGCGAGCTATGGCTACACCTTC. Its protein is CASSPMEGASYGYTF.

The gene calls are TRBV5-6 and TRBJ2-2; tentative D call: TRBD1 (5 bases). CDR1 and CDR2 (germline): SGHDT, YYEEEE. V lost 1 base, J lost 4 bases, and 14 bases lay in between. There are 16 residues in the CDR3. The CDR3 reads CASSLSARQRTGELFF. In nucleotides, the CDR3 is TGTGCCAGCAGCTTGTCGGCGAGACAGCGCACCGGGGAGCTGTTTTTT.

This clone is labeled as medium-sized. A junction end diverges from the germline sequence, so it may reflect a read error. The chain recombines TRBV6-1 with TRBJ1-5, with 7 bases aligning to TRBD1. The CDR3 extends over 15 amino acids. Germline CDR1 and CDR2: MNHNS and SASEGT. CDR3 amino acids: CAISELGQGNQPQHF. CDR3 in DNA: TGTGCCATCAGTGAGTTAGGACAGGGCAATCAGCCCCAGCATTTT.

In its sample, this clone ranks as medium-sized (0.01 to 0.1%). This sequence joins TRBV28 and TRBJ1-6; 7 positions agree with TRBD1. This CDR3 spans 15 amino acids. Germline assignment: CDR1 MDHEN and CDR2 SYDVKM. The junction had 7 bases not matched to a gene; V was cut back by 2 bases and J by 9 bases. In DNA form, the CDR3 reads TGTGCCAGCAGTTTAGGTACAGGGACAGTTTCACCCCTCCACTTT. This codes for CASSLGTGTVSPLHF. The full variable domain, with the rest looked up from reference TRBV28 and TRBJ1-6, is DVKVTQSSRYLVKRTGEKVFLECVQDMDHENMFWYRQDPGLGLRLIYFSYDVKMKEKGDIPEGYSVSREKKERFSLILESASTNQTSMYLCASSLGTGTVSPLHFGNGTRLTVT.

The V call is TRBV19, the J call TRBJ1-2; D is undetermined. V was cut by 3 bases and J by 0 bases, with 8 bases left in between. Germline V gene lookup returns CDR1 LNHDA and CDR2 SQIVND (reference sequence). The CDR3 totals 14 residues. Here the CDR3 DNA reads TGTGCCAGTAGTATTAGGAGTTCTAACTATGGCTACACCTTC. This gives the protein CASSIRSSNYGYTF.